This is a list of T cell receptor beta chains from one sample in a study of blood T cell repertoires in COVID-19. Clones were sequenced by immunoSEQ multiplex PCR, and TCRdb holds only the in-frame ones, with some missing. Of about 250,000 clones listed, 83% are singletons. Sequenced input: peripheral blood. The source of these receptors is a human donor in a cohort sampled during active COVID-19. CDR3s leave out the opening cysteine and the closing phenylalanine or tryptophan.

>TRBJ2-5|TRBV4-1
ASSQHEESRETQY
>TRBJ2-3|TRBV14
ASSPLGGTDTQY
>TRBJ2-3|TRBV9
ASNRFSTDTQY
>TRBJ2-1|TRBV5-4
ASSNARRDEQF
>TRBJ1-2|TRBV6-5
ASRPPGQGNYGYT
>TRBJ1-1|TRBV6-6
ASSYLQVYTEAF
>TRBJ1-2|TRBV28
AISGTGGGYT
>TRBJ1-3|TRBV30
AWTRDSRSGNTIY
>TRBJ2-3|TRBV12-3/TRBV12-4
ASTRVGKDTQY
>TRBJ1-5|TRBV7-2
ASSSSVEPNQPQH
>TRBJ1-2|TRBV18
ASSPAGEGYGYT
>TRBJ1-1|TRBV20-1
SASNRGPGTEAF
>TRBJ2-7|TRBV10-3
AISAPRVMSYEQY
>TRBJ1-4|TRBV19
ASSPERLGVTNEKLF
>TRBJ2-1|TRBV9
ASSVDTLGTSEQF
>TRBJ2-1|TRBV5-1
ASSHGLADVAV
>TRBJ2-5|TRBV2
AARGGRETQY
>TRBJ1-2|TRBV19
ASSIRVDYGYT
>TRBJ1-5|TRBV12-5
ASGLSPGQRGSNQPQH
>TRBJ2-7|TRBV11-2
ASSLGVGGSREQY
>TRBJ2-3|TRBV6-4
ASSEAGGASTDTQY
>TRBJ2-7|TRBV6-5
ASSYGDRVYEQY
>TRBJ2-1|TRBV10-2
ASSLLTGELYNEQF
>TRBJ2-3|TRBV12-5
ASGLRTDTQY
>TRBJ1-4|TRBV7-2
ASSPQGRREKLF
>TRBJ2-7|TRBV18
ASSPGTSGYEQY
>TRBJ2-5|TRBV5-1
ASSLDWTSPQY
>TRBJ1-3|TRBV18
ASSTPLRGSGNTIY
>TRBJ2-7|TRBV21-1
ASSGGPGQEQYEQY
>TRBJ1-1|TRBV4-2
ASSQDNRPEAF
>TRBJ2-5|TRBV11-2
ASSTDRVAETQY
>TRBJ1-1|TRBV3-1/TRBV3-2
ASSKNGNYLNTEAF
>TRBJ1-5|TRBV27
ASSEGQGRHQPQH
>TRBJ1-6|TRBV5-1
ASSYVGGGDSPLH
>TRBJ2-7|TRBV6-4
ASSERRRGAYEQY
>TRBJ1-6|TRBV25-1
ASRSGGFRINSPLH
>TRBJ2-3|TRBV28
ASSSALAGGPGTQY
>TRBJ2-5|TRBV7-2
ASSWGTLQETQY
>TRBJ2-3|TRBV24-1
ATSDSQLGADTQY
>TRBJ2-1|TRBV9
ASSGGGALSHEQF
>TRBJ2-1|TRBV5-1
ASSLERLAYNEQF
>TRBJ2-3|TRBV18
ASSPDSQGTDTQY
>TRBJ2-7|TRBV9
ASSPMGGEPYEQY
>TRBJ2-3|TRBV4-1
ASSHEGTDTQY
>TRBJ1-4|TRBV11-2
ASRLGVGKLF
>TRBJ2-7|TRBV6-7
ASSLRGLAGEEQY
>TRBJ2-1|TRBV6-6
ASSYSGLAVEQF
>TRBJ2-3|TRBV6-1
ASSEYGSTDTQY
>TRBJ1-2|TRBV27
ASRLGKDRGVGYT
>TRBJ2-3|TRBV28
ASLPMAGLSTDTQY
>TRBJ1-3|TRBV10-2
ASSSDLAAGNTIY
>TRBJ2-7|TRBV3-1/TRBV3-2
ASSTDNYEQY
>TRBJ1-5|TRBV7-2
ASSLVRNQPQH
>TRBJ1-2|TRBV5-4
ASSYRGNYGYT
>TRBJ2-3|TRBV5-4
ASSSGTSGADTQY